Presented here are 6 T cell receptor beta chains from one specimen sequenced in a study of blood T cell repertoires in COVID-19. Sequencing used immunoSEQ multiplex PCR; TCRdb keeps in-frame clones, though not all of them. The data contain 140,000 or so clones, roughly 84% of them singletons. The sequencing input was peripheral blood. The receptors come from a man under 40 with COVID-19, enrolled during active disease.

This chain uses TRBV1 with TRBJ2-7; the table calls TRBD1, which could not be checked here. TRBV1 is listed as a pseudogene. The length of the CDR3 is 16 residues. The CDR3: CTSSHSCRGPSYEQYF. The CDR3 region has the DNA TGCACCAGCAGCCACAGTTGCAGGGGGCCGTCCTACGAGCAGTACTTC.

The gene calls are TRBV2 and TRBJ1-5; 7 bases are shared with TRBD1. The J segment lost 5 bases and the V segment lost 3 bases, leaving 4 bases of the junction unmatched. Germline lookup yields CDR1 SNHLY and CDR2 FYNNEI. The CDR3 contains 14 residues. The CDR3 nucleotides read TGTGCCAGCAGTGAGACCAGGGGGTATCAGCCCCAGCATTTT. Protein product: CASSETRGYQPQHF.

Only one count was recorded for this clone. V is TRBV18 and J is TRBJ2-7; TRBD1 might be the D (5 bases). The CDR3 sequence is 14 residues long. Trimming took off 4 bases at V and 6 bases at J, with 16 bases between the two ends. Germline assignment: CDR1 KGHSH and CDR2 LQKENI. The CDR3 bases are TGTGCCAGCTCACACTCCGCAAGGGGCGGCGAGCAGTACTTC. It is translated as CASSHSARGGEQYF.

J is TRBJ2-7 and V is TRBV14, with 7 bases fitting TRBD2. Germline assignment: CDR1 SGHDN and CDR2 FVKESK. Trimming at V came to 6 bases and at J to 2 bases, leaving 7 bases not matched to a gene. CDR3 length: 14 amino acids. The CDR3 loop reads CASRLGGNTYEQYF. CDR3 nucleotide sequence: TGTGCCAGCAGGCTGGGGGGGAATACCTACGAGCAGTACTTC.

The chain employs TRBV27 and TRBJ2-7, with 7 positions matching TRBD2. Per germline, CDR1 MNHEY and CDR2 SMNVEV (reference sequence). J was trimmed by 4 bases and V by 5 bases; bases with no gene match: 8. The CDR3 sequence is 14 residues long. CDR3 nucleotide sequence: TGTGCCAGCAGTCCTGTCCGGGAGGTGTACGAGCAGTACTTC. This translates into CASSPVREVYEQYF.

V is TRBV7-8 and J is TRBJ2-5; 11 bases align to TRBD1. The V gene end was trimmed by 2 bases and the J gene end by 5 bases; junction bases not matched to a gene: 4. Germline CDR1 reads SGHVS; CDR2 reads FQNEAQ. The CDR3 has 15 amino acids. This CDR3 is CASSLRDRGLETQYF. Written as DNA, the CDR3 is TGTGCCAGCAGCTTAAGGGACAGGGGGTTGGAGACCCAGTACTTC.